A single sample is the source of the 22 T cell receptor beta chains below, sequenced in a study of blood T cell repertoires in COVID-19. This table comes from immunoSEQ multiplex PCR, and its TCRdb copy is limited to in-frame clones, with some not included. In the table there are 150,000 to 200,000 clones, approximately 89% of which are singletons. The sequenced material came from peripheral blood. Source of these receptors: a woman younger than 45 with acute or convalescent COVID-19.

The chain joins TRBV5-1 to TRBJ2-2; 7 bases match TRBD1. The V gene end was trimmed by 0 bases and the J gene end by 10 bases; junction bases not matched to a gene: 6. Germline V gene sequence: CDR1 SGHRS, CDR2 YFSETQ. The CDR3 loop spans 14 amino acids. CDR3 nucleotide sequence: TGCGCCAGCAGCTTGGACAGGGGCAACTCGGAGCTGTTTTTT. It specifies CASSLDRGNSELFF.

V and J are TRBV18 and TRBJ2-1, with 7 positions matching TRBD1. Germline V CDR1 and CDR2: KGHSH, LQKENI. The V segment lost 3 bases and the J segment 5 bases; nucleotides outside the gene matches: 4. CDR3 length: 14 amino acids. CDR3 loop: CASSPGQRHNEQFF. The CDR3 nucleotides read TGTGCCAGCTCACCGGGACAGCGCCACAATGAGCAGTTCTTC.

V gene TRBV4-2 combines with J gene TRBJ2-1; TRBD2 is a possible D gene (5 bases). The ends were cut back, 5 bases at V and 4 bases at J, with 15 bases in the middle. The CDR3 length is 15 residues. The germline V gene encodes CDR1 LGHNA and CDR2 YNFKEQ. The CDR3, as DNA: TGTGCCAGCAGCGACACGGGGTGGGGTTACAATGAGCAGTTCTTC. It encodes CASSDTGWGYNEQFF.

The J gene is TRBJ2-3, the V gene TRBV7-2; D possibly corresponds to TRBD2 (6 bases). Trimming left V 5 bases short and J 4 bases short, with 13 bases between. Germline V gives CDR1 SGHTA, CDR2 FQGNSA. The CDR3 sequence is 14 residues long. CDR3 bases: TGTGCCAGCAGCCCCCGGACTAAATCAGATACGCAGTATTTT. Protein sequence: CASSPRTKSDTQYF. Combining the CDR3 with reference TRBV7-2 and TRBJ2-3 gives the whole variable domain GAGVSQSPSNKVTEKGKDVELRCDPISGHTALYWYRQSLGQGLEFLIYFQGNSAPDKSGLPSDRFSAERTGGSVSTLTIQRTQQEDSAVYLCASSPRTKSDTQYFGPGTRLTVL.

This chain connects TRBV15 to TRBJ2-3; D call uncertain. Trimming shortened V by 2 bases and J by 4 bases, and 7 bases separated the two germline ends. CDR1 and CDR2 from the germline V gene are LNHNV and YYDKDF (reference sequence). CDR3 length: 13 amino acids. CDR3 region: CATSRNLADTQYF. The DNA of the CDR3 is TGTGCCACCAGCAGAAACTTAGCAGATACGCAGTATTTT. The full variable domain, rest sourced from reference TRBV15 and TRBJ2-3, is DAMVIQNPRYQVTQFGKPVTLSCSQTLNHNVMYWYQQKSSQAPKLLFHYYDKDFNNEADTPDNFQSRRPNTSFCFLDIRSPGLGDTAMYLCATSRNLADTQYFGPGTRLTVL.

In DNA, the CDR3 is TGTGCCAGCAGCAGAGAACCGGGACAGGGTCTTTTCTCACCCCTCCACTTT. Its translation: CASSREPGQGLFSPLHF. V usage is TRBV5-4 and J usage is TRBJ1-6, with 9 bases fitting TRBD1. The V gene's germline CDR1 is SGHNT and CDR2 YYREEE (reference sequence). The CDR3 spans 17 residues. The ends lost 4 bases at V and 10 bases at J; junction bases unmatched: 15.

The chain joins TRBV14 to TRBJ2-3; D uncertain. Trimming left V 0 bases short and J 0 bases short, with 7 bases between. Germline V CDR1 and CDR2: SGHDN, FVKESK. CDR3 length: 15 residues. CDR3 region: CASSQDLVSTDTQYF. The CDR3 DNA is TGTGCCAGCAGCCAAGATCTAGTCAGCACAGATACGCAGTATTTT.

This clone has only one observation. CDR3 residues: CAWTAPDTDSPLHF. The CDR3 nucleotides read TGTGCCTGGACCGCCCCGGACACTGATTCACCCCTCCACTTT. The rearrangement uses TRBV30 and TRBJ1-6; tentatively, D is TRBD1 (5 bases). Germline CDR1 is GTSNPN and CDR2 is SVGIG (reference sequence). This CDR3 contains 14 residues. V was clipped by 4 bases and J by 8 bases, with 15 bases between them.

This clone was seen once. The V gene is TRBV2, the J gene TRBJ2-7; TRBD1 matches 8 bases. J gave up 7 bases and V 4 bases, and 12 bases lay outside the gene matches. CDR3 length: 15 amino acids. The germline V gene encodes CDR1 SNHLY and CDR2 FYNNEI. CDR3 sequence: CASSGQDRDLGEQYF. Here the CDR3 DNA reads TGTGCCAGCAGTGGGCAGGACAGGGACTTGGGGGAGCAGTACTTC.

The V gene is TRBV5-1, the J gene TRBJ1-4, with unresolved D. The V gene's germline CDR1 is SGHRS and CDR2 YFSETQ. The CDR3 is 15 residues long. Trimming stripped 0 bases from V and 8 bases from J, with 14 bases between. The CDR3 region has the DNA TGCGCCAGCAGCTTGGCCGGACGAACGGGGGAAAAACTGTTTTTT. As protein: CASSLAGRTGEKLFF.

The chain carries TRBV6-4 and TRBJ1-6; D is possibly TRBD1 (6 bases). V lost 6 bases and J 6 bases, leaving 15 bases between the germline ends. Germline V gene data show CDR1 as MRHNA and CDR2 as SNTAGT. The CDR3 runs 15 residues. The CDR3 region is CASRTEGGINSPLHF. The CDR3 DNA sequence: TGTGCCAGCAGGACGGAAGGGGGTATTAATTCACCCCTCCACTTT.

The chain couples TRBV3-1 (or the pseudogene TRBV3-2) to TRBJ1-1; D might be TRBD1 (6 bases). Germline lookup yields CDR1 LGHDT and CDR2 YNNKEL (reference sequence). The CDR3 runs to 12 residues. V was trimmed by 4 bases and J by 8 bases, leaving 11 bases between them. The CDR3 DNA follows: TGTGCCAGCAGCCGAGGACAGTTGGAAGCTTTCTTT. It encodes CASSRGQLEAFF.

The chain combines TRBV11-3 with TRBJ2-1, with TRBD1 identical over 8 bases. The CDR3 covers 17 residues. Germline V gene data show CDR1 as SGHNT and CDR2 as YENEEA. V trimming: 1 base; J trimming: 8 bases; junction bases outside the gene matches: 13. The DNA of the CDR3 is TGTGCCAGCAGCTTAGCTGGACAGGGAATGGTCGGTCATGAGCAGTTCTTC. As protein: CASSLAGQGMVGHEQFF. The variable domain in full, with the rest retrieved from reference TRBV11-3 and TRBJ2-1, is EAGVVQSPRYKIIEKKQPVAFWCNPISGHNTLYWYLQNLGQGPELLIRYENEEAVDDSQLPKDRFSAERLKGVDSTLKIQPAELGDSAVYLCASSLAGQGMVGHEQFFGPGTRLTVL.

The J gene is TRBJ1-4, the V gene TRBV28; 8 bases fit TRBD1. The CDR3 runs to 13 residues. From germline, CDR1 is MDHEN and CDR2 SYDVKM. V lost 10 bases, J lost 7 bases, and 8 bases stayed unmatched. This CDR3 is CAILDRGIEKLFF. The CDR3 DNA reads as TGTGCCATCCTTGACAGGGGAATTGAAAAACTGTTTTTT.

The V call is TRBV29-1, the J call TRBJ2-2, with D possibly TRBD2 on 5 matching bases. V gave up 6 bases and J gave up 4 bases, with 9 bases separating them. CDR1 and CDR2 (germline): SQVTM, ANQGSEA. This CDR3 comprises 12 residues. The CDR3 here is CSVAASTGELFF. The CDR3 DNA sequence: TGCAGCGTAGCGGCTAGCACCGGGGAGCTGTTTTTT.

The chain carries TRBV4-1 and TRBJ1-1, with 7 bases lining up with TRBD1. Germline CDR1 and CDR2: MGHRA and YSYEKL. The CDR3 contains 13 residues. V lost 4 bases to trimming and J lost 5 bases; unmatched junction nucleotides: 4. CDR3 nucleotide sequence: TGCGCCAGCAGCCCAGGGGGGCTGACTGAAGCTTTCTTT. Protein: CASSPGGLTEAFF.

The chain employs TRBV15 and TRBJ2-3; 8 positions match TRBD1. The CDR3 length is 15 residues. The germline V gene encodes CDR1 LNHNV and CDR2 YYDKDF (reference sequence). Trimming at V came to 8 bases and at J to 0 bases, leaving 7 bases not matched to a gene. CDR3 in amino acids: CATGTGPASTDTQYF. CDR3 in DNA: TGTGCCACCGGGACAGGACCCGCTAGCACAGATACGCAGTATTTT.

The chain carries TRBV28 and TRBJ2-1; no reliable D call. Between the trimmed V and J ends, which lost 6 bases and 0 bases, there was a span of 9 bases. The CDR3 sequence is 14 residues long. The germline V gene has CDR1 MDHEN and CDR2 SYDVKM. In DNA, the CDR3 is TGTGCCAGCAGGAGCATCGGCTCCTACAATGAGCAGTTCTTC. Its protein is CASRSIGSYNEQFF.

CDR3 loop: CASALATGGADTQYF. CDR3 nucleotide sequence: TGCGCCAGTGCCCTGGCTACCGGAGGGGCAGATACGCAGTATTTT. This sequence joins TRBV5-1 and TRBJ2-3, with D possibly matching TRBD2 (6 bases). Germline CDR1 is SGHRS and CDR2 is YFSETQ. This CDR3 contains 15 residues. V lost 8 bases and J lost 4, with 20 bases in between.

The rearrangement links TRBV5-1 to TRBJ2-5, with D perhaps TRBD1 (6 bases). Germline V gene sequence: CDR1 SGHRS, CDR2 YFSETQ. The germline V and J ends were trimmed by 2 bases and 5 bases, with 13 bases remaining between them. The CDR3 length is 14 residues. CDR3 loop: CASSFGRGSETQYF. The CDR3 DNA reads TGCGCCAGCAGCTTCGGCAGGGGTAGTGAGACCCAGTACTTC.

This chain connects TRBV5-1 to TRBJ2-1; 8 bases agree with TRBD1. Germline lookup yields CDR1 SGHRS and CDR2 YFSETQ. There are 16 residues in the CDR3. Unmatched junction bases numbered 8, after V lost 1 base and J lost 5 bases. The CDR3 nucleotides read TGCGCCAGCAGCTTGCAAGGATTGACAGGGGACAATGAGCAGTTCTTC. Its protein is CASSLQGLTGDNEQFF.

V gene TRBV6-5 combines with J gene TRBJ2-2; D is possibly TRBD2 (5 bases). V gave up 8 bases and J gave up 7 bases, with 14 bases separating them. The germline V gene encodes CDR1 MNHEY and CDR2 SVGAGI. The CDR3 loop spans 13 amino acids. CDR3 residues: CASGLALGGELFF. The CDR3 DNA sequence: TGTGCCAGCGGCCTAGCCTTGGGCGGGGAGCTGTTTTTT.